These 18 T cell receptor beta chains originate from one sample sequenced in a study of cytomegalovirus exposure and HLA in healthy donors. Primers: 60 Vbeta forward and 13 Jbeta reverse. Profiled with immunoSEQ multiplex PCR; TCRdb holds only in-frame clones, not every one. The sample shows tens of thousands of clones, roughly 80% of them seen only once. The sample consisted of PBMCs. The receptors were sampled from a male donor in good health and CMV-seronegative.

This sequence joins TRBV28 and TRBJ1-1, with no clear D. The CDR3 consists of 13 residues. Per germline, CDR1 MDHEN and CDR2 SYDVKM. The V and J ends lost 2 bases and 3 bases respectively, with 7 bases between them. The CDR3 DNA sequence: TGTGCCAGCAGTTTAACCCAGGACACTGAAGCTTTCTTT. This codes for CASSLTQDTEAFF.

CDR3 sequence: CASSQDRDRVTDTQYF. The CDR3 DNA reads as TGCGCCAGCAGCCAAGACCGGGACAGGGTGACAGATACGCAGTATTTT. V and J are TRBV4-1 and TRBJ2-3, with TRBD1 matching 9 bases. This CDR3 spans 16 amino acids. V lost 0 bases and J lost 3; bases outside the gene matches: 4. The germline gives CDR1 MGHRA, CDR2 YSYEKL.

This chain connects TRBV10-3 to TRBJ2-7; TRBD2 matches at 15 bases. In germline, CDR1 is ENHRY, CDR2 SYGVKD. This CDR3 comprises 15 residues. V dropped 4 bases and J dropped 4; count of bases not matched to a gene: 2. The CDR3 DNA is TGTGCCATCAGTGCTGGACTAGCGGGAGGGTACGAGCAGTACTTC. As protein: CAISAGLAGGYEQYF.

The CDR3 sequence is CASTPGSGGWNEQFF. CDR3 bases: TGTGCCAGCACCCCGGGGAGCGGGGGGTGGAATGAGCAGTTCTTC. The V and J genes are TRBV6-4 and TRBJ2-1; 9 bases match TRBD2. This CDR3 region has 15 residues. Germline loops: CDR1 MRHNA, CDR2 SNTAGT. V was pared by 7 bases and J by 7 bases, with 11 bases of the junction left unmatched.

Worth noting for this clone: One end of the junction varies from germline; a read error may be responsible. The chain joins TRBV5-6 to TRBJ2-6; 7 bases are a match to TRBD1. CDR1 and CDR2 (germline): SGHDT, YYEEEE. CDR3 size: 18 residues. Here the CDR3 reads CASSLVGGPLSGANGLTF. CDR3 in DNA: TGTGCCAGCAGCTTGGTAGGGGGCCCCCTCTCTGGGGCCAACGGCCTGACTTTC.

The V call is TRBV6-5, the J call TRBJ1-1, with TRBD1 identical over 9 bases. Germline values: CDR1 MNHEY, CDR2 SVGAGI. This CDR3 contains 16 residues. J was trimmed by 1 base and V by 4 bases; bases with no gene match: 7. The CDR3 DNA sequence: TGTGCCAGCAGTTCTTTGACAGGGGGGCGGAACACTGAAGCTTTCTTT. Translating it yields CASSSLTGGRNTEAFF.

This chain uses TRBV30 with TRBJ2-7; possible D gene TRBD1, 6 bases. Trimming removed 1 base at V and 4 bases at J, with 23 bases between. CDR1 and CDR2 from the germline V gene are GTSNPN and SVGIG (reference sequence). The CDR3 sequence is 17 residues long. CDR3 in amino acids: CAWSAPLGQGIEYEQYF. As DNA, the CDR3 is TGTGCCTGGAGTGCCCCCTTAGGGCAGGGGATCGAGTACGAGCAGTACTTC.

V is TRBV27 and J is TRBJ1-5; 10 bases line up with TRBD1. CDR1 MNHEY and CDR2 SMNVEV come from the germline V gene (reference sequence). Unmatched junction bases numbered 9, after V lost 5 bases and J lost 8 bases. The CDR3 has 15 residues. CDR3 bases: TGTGCCAGCAGTATCGACAGGGGGCGCCGGGAGCCCCAGCATTTT. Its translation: CASSIDRGRREPQHF.

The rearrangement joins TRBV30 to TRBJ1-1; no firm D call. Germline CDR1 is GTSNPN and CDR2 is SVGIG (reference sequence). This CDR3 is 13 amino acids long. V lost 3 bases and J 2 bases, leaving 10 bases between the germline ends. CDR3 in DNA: TGTGCCTGGAGGATCGTGGCCAACACTGAAGCTTTCTTT. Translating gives CAWRIVANTEAFF.

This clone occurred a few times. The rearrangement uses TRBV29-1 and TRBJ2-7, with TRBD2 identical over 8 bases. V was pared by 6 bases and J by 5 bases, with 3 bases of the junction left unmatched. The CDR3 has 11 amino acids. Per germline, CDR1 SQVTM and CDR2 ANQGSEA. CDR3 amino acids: CSVGLANEQYF. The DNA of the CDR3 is TGCAGCGTCGGACTAGCCAACGAGCAGTACTTC.

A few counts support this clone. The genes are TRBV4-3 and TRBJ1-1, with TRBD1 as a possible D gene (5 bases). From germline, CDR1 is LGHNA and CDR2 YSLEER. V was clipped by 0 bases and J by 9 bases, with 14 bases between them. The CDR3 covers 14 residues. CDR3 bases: TGCGCCAGCAGCCAAGATGGGGTGAAGGGGAAAGCTTTCTTT. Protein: CASSQDGVKGKAFF.

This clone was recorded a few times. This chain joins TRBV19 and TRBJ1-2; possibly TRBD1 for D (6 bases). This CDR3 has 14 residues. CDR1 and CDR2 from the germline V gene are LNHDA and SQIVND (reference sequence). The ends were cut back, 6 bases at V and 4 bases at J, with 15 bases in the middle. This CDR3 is CASSGGLETYGYTF. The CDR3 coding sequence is TGTGCCAGTAGCGGGGGGCTTGAAACCTATGGCTACACCTTC.

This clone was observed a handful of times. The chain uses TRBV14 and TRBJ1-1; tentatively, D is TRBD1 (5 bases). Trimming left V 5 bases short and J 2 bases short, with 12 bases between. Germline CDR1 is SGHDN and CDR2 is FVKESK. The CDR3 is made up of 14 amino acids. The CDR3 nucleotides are TGTGCCAGCAGCAGGCTTCAGGGCAACACTGAAGCTTTCTTT. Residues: CASSRLQGNTEAFF.

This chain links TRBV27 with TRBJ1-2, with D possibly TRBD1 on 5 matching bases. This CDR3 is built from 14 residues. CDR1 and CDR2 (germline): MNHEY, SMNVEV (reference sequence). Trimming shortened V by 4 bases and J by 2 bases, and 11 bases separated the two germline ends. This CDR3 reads CASSSGGPNYGYTF. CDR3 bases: TGTGCCAGCAGTTCGGGGGGACCAAACTATGGCTACACCTTC.

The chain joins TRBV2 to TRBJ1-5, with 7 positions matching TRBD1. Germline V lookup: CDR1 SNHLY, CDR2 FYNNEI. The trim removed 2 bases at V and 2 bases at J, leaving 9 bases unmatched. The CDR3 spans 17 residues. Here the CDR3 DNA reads TGTGCCAGCAGTGAATCGATTAGGGGGCTCGGCAATCAGCCCCAGCATTTT. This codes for CASSESIRGLGNQPQHF.

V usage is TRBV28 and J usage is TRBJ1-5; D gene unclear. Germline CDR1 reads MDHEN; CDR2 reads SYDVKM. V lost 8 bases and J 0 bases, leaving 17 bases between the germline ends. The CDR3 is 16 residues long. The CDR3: CASHIRGSYSNQPQHF. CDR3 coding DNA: TGTGCCAGCCACATTAGAGGCAGCTATAGCAATCAGCCCCAGCATTTT.

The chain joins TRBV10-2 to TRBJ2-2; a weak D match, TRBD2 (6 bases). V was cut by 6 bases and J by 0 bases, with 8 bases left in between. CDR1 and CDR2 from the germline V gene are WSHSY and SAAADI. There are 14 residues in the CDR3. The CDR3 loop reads CASRGGPNTGELFF. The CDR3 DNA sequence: TGCGCCAGCAGGGGGGGACCGAACACCGGGGAGCTGTTTTTT.

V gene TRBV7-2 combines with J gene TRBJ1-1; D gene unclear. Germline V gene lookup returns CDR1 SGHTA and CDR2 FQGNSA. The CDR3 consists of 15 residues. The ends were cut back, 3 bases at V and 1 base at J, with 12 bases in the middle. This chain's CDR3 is CASSFHSPPNTEAFF. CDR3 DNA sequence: TGTGCCAGCAGCTTCCACAGCCCGCCGAACACTGAAGCTTTCTTT.